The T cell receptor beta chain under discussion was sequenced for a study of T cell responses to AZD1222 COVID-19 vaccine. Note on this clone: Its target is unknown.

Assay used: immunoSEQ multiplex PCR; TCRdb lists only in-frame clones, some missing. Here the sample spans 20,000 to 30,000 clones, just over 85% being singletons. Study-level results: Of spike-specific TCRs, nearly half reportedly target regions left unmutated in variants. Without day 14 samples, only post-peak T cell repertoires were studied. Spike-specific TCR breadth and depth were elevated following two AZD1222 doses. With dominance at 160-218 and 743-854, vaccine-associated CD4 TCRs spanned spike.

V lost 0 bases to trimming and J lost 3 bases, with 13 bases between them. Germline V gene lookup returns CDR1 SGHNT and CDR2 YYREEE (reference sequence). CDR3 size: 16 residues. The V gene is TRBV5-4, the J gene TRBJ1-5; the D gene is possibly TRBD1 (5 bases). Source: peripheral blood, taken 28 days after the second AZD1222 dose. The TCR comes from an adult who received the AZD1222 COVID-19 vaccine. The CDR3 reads CASSLGGANTNQPQHF. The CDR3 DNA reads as TGTGCCAGCAGCTTGGGGGGCGCGAACACCAATCAGCCCCAGCATTTT.